Shown below are 19 T cell receptor beta chains from a single sample sequenced in a study of CD8+ T cells in alopecia areata. As the sequencing template, cDNA was produced by extracting RNA and reverse transcribing it. Only in-frame clones appear in the TCRdb table, and some are missing; sequencing was by immunoSEQ multiplex PCR. The sample has 250,000 to 350,000 clones, around three fifths seen once. Treatment indicated: oral pan-JAK inhibitor, 5-10 mg twice daily. The source material was CD4+ T cells sorted from blood, sampled at week 52, from a patient treated with tofacitinib. The receptor source for this set is a human donor with alopecia areata.

The CDR3, as DNA: TGTGCCTGGAGGGACTCCCGCGACAATGAGCAGTTCTTC. Translated: CAWRDSRDNEQFF. The genes are TRBV30 and TRBJ2-1, with TRBD2 as a possible D gene (5 bases). CDR3 length: 13 amino acids. The germline CDR1 and CDR2 sequences are GTSNPN and SVGIG (reference sequence). V gave up 3 bases and J gave up 5 bases, with 11 bases separating them.

J is TRBJ2-1 and V is TRBV12-5; D unclear. Germline CDR1 and CDR2: LGHNT and FRNRAP. The ends were cut back, 5 bases at V and 7 bases at J, with 6 bases in the middle. CDR3 length equals 11 residues. The CDR3 loop is CASGPGNEQFF. DNA of the CDR3: TGTGCTAGTGGTCCCGGGAATGAGCAGTTCTTC.

This clone appeared once. V gene TRBV30 combines with J gene TRBJ1-5; D gene ambiguous. Trimming cost V 4 bases and J 4 bases, with 8 bases left between them. Germline lookup yields CDR1 GTSNPN and CDR2 SVGIG (reference sequence). The CDR3 is 12 amino acids. The CDR3 nucleotides read TGTGCCTGGAACCGGGGAAATCAGCCCCAGCATTTT. Its protein product is CAWNRGNQPQHF.

The chain uses TRBV30 and TRBJ1-2; TRBD1 matches 7 bases. The CDR3 is made up of 15 amino acids. Germline trimming cut 7 bases from V and 5 bases from J; bases unmatched to any gene: 16. The germline V gene has CDR1 GTSNPN and CDR2 SVGIG (reference sequence). This CDR3 reads CAYAVYGTAEYGYTF. DNA of the CDR3: TGTGCCTATGCTGTGTACGGGACAGCAGAATATGGCTACACCTTC.

The rearrangement links TRBV2 to TRBJ2-4; 9 nucleotides match TRBD1. CDR1 is SNHLY and CDR2 is FYNNEI in the germline V gene. V gave up 2 bases and J gave up 9 bases; unmatched junction bases: 11. The CDR3 is made up of 16 amino acids. CDR3 loop: CASSELTGGRRSIQYF. The CDR3, as DNA: TGTGCCAGCAGTGAACTCACAGGGGGCCGGAGAAGCATTCAGTACTTC.

This clone was counted only a few times. The chain is built from TRBV6-5 and TRBJ2-1; D unclear. CDR3 length: 13 amino acids. The germline V gene has CDR1 MNHEY and CDR2 SVGAGI. The ends were cut back, 6 bases at V and 4 bases at J, with 10 bases in the middle. CDR3 sequence reads: CASSPLGYNEQFF. The DNA for the CDR3 is TGTGCCAGCAGCCCCCTAGGGTACAATGAGCAGTTCTTC.

This clone is a singleton in its sample. This chain uses TRBV2 with TRBJ1-6; D not resolved. Trimming removed 5 bases from V and 8 bases from J, with 10 bases in between. Germline loops: CDR1 SNHLY, CDR2 FYNNEI. This CDR3 has 13 amino acids. The CDR3 is CASSPTFDSPLHF. CDR3 DNA: TGTGCCAGCAGTCCCACCTTCGATTCACCCCTCCACTTT.

The V call is TRBV2, the J call TRBJ2-2; no firm D call. The CDR3 length is 13 residues. From germline, CDR1 is SNHLY and CDR2 FYNNEI. The ends were cut back, 9 bases at V and 1 base at J, with 9 bases in the middle. This CDR3 is CARLQQNTGELFF. CDR3 sequence (DNA): TGTGCCAGACTCCAGCAGAACACCGGGGAGCTGTTTTTT. Using reference TRBV2 and TRBJ2-2 for the parts outside the CDR3, the full variable domain is EPEVTQTPSHQVTQMGQEVILRCVPISNHLYFYWYRQILGQKVEFLVSFYNNEISEKSEIFDDQFSVERPDGSNFTLKIRSTKLEDSAMYFCARLQQNTGELFFGEGSRLTVL.

The chain couples TRBV30 to TRBJ2-5, with 7 bases matching TRBD1. Germline V gene sequence: CDR1 GTSNPN, CDR2 SVGIG (reference sequence). The J segment lost 9 bases and the V segment lost 3 bases, leaving 7 bases of the junction unmatched. The CDR3 is 12 amino acids. CDR3 loop: CAWRSGQAAQYF. For the CDR3, the DNA is TGTGCCTGGAGGAGCGGACAGGCCGCCCAGTACTTC.

The chain joins TRBV5-4 to TRBJ1-1, with D unclear. Germline V gene sequence: CDR1 SGHNT, CDR2 YYREEE (reference sequence). CDR3 size: 12 residues. V lost 1 base and J 1 base, leaving 2 bases between the germline ends. The CDR3 protein is CASSLSNTEAFF. CDR3 coding DNA: TGTGCCAGCAGCTTGTCGAACACTGAAGCTTTCTTT.

Only a few counts were recorded for this clone. This chain links TRBV30 with TRBJ1-5, with 7 bases aligning to TRBD1. The length of the CDR3 is 15 residues. The germline CDR1 and CDR2 sequences are GTSNPN and SVGIG (reference sequence). Trimming took 0 bases from V and 6 from J; bases not matched to a gene: 8. CDR3 bases: TGTGCCTGGAGTGTAAAGGGACAGACTCTTCAGCCCCAGCATTTT. Translating it yields CAWSVKGQTLQPQHF.

The genes are TRBV30 and TRBJ2-7; D is unclear. Trimming shortened V by 0 bases and J by 5 bases, and 8 bases separated the two germline ends. Germline CDR1 is GTSNPN and CDR2 is SVGIG (reference sequence). This CDR3 contains 12 residues. The CDR3 loop reads CAWSVSVHEQYF. CDR3 nucleotides: TGTGCCTGGAGTGTGTCCGTCCACGAGCAGTACTTC.

This clone was picked up a small number of times. Here the CDR3 reads CASRLTGGPVDEQYF. CDR3 sequence (DNA): TGTGCCAGTAGACTTACAGGGGGCCCGGTCGACGAGCAGTACTTC. This chain joins TRBV19 and TRBJ2-7; 9 bases match TRBD1. J gave up 5 bases and V 6 bases, and 11 bases lay outside the gene matches. This CDR3 contains 15 residues. Germline assignment: CDR1 LNHDA and CDR2 SQIVND (reference sequence).

This clone was seen only a few times. The chain links TRBV7-9 to TRBJ1-6; 7 nucleotides agree with TRBD1. The CDR3 covers 13 residues. The germline V gene has CDR1 SEHNR and CDR2 FQNEAQ (reference sequence). V dropped 8 bases and J dropped 10; count of bases not matched to a gene: 8. This chain's CDR3 is CASGRGDVSPLHF. The CDR3 DNA follows: TGTGCCAGCGGCAGGGGGGACGTCTCACCCCTCCACTTT.

This clone showed up just a few times. The chain couples TRBV7-2 to TRBJ2-3; tentative D call: TRBD2 (5 bases). V was cut by 0 bases and J by 6 bases, with 7 bases left in between. This CDR3 has 13 amino acids. CDR1 is SGHTA and CDR2 is FQGNSA in the germline V gene. The CDR3 spells CASSLARRDTQYF. CDR3 bases: TGTGCCAGCAGCTTAGCTCGGAGGGATACGCAGTATTTT.

The chain joins TRBV29-1 to TRBJ1-5; D is undetermined. The germline V gene has CDR1 SQVTM and CDR2 ANQGSEA. This CDR3 comprises 12 residues. Trimming pared 4 bases from V and 6 bases from J, leaving 10 bases between. CDR3: CSVGDNSQPQHF. The DNA for the CDR3 is TGCAGCGTTGGCGACAACAGTCAGCCCCAGCATTTT.

This chain joins TRBV2 and TRBJ2-5; D might be TRBD1 (5 bases). V lost 6 bases and J lost 4, with 12 bases in between. The CDR3 is 13 amino acids. The V gene's germline CDR1 is SNHLY and CDR2 FYNNEI. CDR3: CASSGQGRETQYF. DNA of the CDR3: TGTGCCAGCAGCGGGCAGGGTCGAGAGACCCAGTACTTC.

This sequence joins TRBV5-6 and TRBJ2-3; TRBD2 is a possible D gene (6 bases). The germline V and J ends were trimmed by 4 bases and 4 bases, with 22 bases remaining between them. The length of the CDR3 is 17 residues. Germline CDR1 and CDR2: SGHDT and YYEEEE. The CDR3 region has the DNA TGTGCCAGCAGCCGAAATCCGGGACTGAAAACATCAGATACGCAGTATTTT. As protein: CASSRNPGLKTSDTQYF.

The chain employs TRBV30 and TRBJ1-1, with D tentatively TRBD1 (5 bases). Between the trimmed V and J ends, which lost 0 bases and 0 bases, there was a span of 8 bases. Per germline, CDR1 GTSNPN and CDR2 SVGIG (reference sequence). This CDR3 comprises 14 residues. The CDR3 bases are TGTGCCTGGAGTGTACTCAGGGTGAACACTGAAGCTTTCTTT. Amino acid sequence: CAWSVLRVNTEAFF.